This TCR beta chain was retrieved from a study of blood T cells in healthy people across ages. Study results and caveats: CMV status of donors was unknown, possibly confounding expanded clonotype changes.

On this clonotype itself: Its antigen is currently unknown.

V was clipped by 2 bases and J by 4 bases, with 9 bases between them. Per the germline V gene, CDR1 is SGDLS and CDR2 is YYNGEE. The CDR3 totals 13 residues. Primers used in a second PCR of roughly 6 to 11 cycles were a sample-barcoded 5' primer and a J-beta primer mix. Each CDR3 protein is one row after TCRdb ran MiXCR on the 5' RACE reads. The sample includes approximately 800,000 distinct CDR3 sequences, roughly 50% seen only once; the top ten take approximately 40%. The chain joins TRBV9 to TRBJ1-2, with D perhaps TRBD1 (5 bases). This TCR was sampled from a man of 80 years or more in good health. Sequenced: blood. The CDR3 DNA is TGTGCCAGCAGCGTGGGACTCTTCTATGGCTACACCTTC. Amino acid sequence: CASSVGLFYGYTF.